A selection of T cell receptor beta chains follows, all from one sample in a study of cytomegalovirus exposure and HLA in healthy donors. Generated by immunoSEQ multiplex PCR, the TCRdb table keeps only in-frame clones and is missing some. The sample contains roughly 280,000 clones, 72% of which appear only once. The sequencing sample was made of PBMCs. Receptors were obtained from a female donor in good health and CMV-seronegative. CDR3s leave out the opening cysteine and the closing phenylalanine or tryptophan.

TRBJ1-2 | TRBV9 | ASSGRWDEGEMANYGYT
TRBJ1-2 | TRBV2 | ASSEWWGANYGYT
TRBJ2-7 | TRBV5-6 | ASSLVGPLIYEQY
TRBJ2-1 | TRBV19 | ASSPGTSGRARGNEQF
TRBJ2-7 | TRBV5-1 | ASSLEQGTHEQY
TRBJ2-3 | TRBV11-3 | ASSPRLAGKTDTQY
TRBJ1-1 | TRBV19 | ASIQGGQLNTEAF
TRBJ1-1 | TRBV11-1 | ASRRDRGSTEAF
TRBJ1-5 | TRBV7-2 | ASSFTGGNQPQH
TRBJ2-1 | TRBV15 | ATSTRAGVLAGYNEQF
TRBJ2-1 | TRBV4-1 | ASSQDRPSGNEQF
TRBJ1-3 | TRBV18 | ASSPLQEGINTIY
TRBJ1-1 | TRBV28 | ASRYLSSQGTEAF
TRBJ2-3 | TRBV11-2 | ASSLELAGGADTQY
TRBJ1-2 | TRBV5-4 | ASSLGAGGAILGYT
TRBJ2-3 | TRBV6-1 | ASSVAGSTDTQY
TRBJ1-4 | TRBV28 | ASSVHRGSVEKLF
TRBJ1-2 | TRBV4-1 | ASSQTGTGPTNYGYT
TRBJ2-5 | TRBV12-5 | ASGLYTGWQTQY
TRBJ2-3 | TRBV10-1 | ASSAGTSGRSDTQY
TRBJ2-5 | TRBV2 | ASSETAGGPLETQY
TRBJ1-1 | TRBV5-6 | ASLRLVGQLNTEAF
TRBJ1-1 | TRBV4-1 | ASSLPRGNTEAF
TRBJ2-1 | TRBV11-2 | ASSKRTGEDNEQF
TRBJ2-1 | TRBV5-1 | ASSLGLVTNEQF
TRBJ2-3 | TRBV6-6 | ASSFLAHTDTQY
TRBJ2-2 | TRBV7-2 | ASSPRTGHTGELF
TRBJ1-2 | TRBV6-4 | ASSDPGQLGGGYT
TRBJ1-1 | TRBV10-1 | ASSESQVMNTEAF
TRBJ2-2 | TRBV6-1 | ASSDTDRVDTGELF
TRBJ2-7 | TRBV15 | ATSRFSSSYEQY
TRBJ1-2 | TRBV28 | ASSLRFLNYGYT
TRBJ1-2 | TRBV7-8 | ASGLDREGYA